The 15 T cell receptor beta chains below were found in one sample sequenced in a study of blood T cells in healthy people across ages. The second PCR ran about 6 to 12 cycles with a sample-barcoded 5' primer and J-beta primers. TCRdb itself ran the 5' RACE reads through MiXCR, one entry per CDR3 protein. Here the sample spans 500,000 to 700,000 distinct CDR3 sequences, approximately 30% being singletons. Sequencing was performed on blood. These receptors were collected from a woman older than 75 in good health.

CDR3 amino acids: CASRLQGRSYNEQYF. The DNA for the CDR3 is TGTGCCAGTAGATTACAGGGACGCTCCTACAATGAGCAGTACTTC. V gene TRBV19 combines with J gene TRBJ2-1; a possible D gene is TRBD1 (6 bases). The DNA end favors TRBJ2-7, so the J call may be wrong. Germline V gene lookup returns CDR1 LNHDA and CDR2 SQIVND (reference sequence). The CDR3 loop spans 15 amino acids.

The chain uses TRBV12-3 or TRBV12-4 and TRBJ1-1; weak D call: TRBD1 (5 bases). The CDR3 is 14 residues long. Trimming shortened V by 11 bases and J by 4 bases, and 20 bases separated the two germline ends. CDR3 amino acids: CAGGMGGEPTEAFF. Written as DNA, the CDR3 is TGTGCCGGCGGCATGGGAGGGGAGCCCACTGAAGCTTTCTTT.

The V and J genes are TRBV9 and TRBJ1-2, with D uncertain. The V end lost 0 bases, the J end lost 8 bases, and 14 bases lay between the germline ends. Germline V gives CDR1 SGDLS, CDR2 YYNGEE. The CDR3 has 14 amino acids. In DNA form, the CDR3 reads TGTGCCAGCAGCGTAGATGCGGGGATTAAGGGCTACACCTTC. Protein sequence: CASSVDAGIKGYTF.

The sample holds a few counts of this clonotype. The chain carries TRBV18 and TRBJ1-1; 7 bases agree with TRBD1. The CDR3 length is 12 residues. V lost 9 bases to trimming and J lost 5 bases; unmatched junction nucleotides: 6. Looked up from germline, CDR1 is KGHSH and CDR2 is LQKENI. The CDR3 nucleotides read TGTGCCAGTTCCACAGGGGAAACTGAAGCTTTCTTT. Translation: CASSTGETEAFF.

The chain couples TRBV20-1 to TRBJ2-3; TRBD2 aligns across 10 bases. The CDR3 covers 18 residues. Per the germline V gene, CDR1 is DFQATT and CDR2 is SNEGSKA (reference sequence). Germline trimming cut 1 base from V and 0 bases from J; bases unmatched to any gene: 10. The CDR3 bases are TGCAGTGCTAGAGCGCCTAGCGGGAGTAGTCCTAGCACAGATACGCAGTATTTT. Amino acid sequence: CSARAPSGSSPSTDTQYF.

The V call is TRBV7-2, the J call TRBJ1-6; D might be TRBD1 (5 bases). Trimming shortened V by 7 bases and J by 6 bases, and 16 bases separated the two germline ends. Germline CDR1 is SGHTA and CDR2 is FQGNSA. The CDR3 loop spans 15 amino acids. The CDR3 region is CASTRDGTANSPLHF. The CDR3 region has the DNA TGTGCCAGCACCCGCGACGGGACGGCTAATTCACCCCTCCACTTT. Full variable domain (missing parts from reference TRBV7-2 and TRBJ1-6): GAGVSQSPSNKVTEKGKDVELRCDPISGHTALYWYRQSLGQGLEFLIYFQGNSAPDKSGLPSDRFSAERTGGSVSTLTIQRTQQEDSAVYLCASTRDGTANSPLHFGNGTRLTVT.

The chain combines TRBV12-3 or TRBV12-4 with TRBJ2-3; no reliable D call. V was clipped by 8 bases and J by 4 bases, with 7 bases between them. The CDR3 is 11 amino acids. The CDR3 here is CASVNADTQYF. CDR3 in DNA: TGTGCCAGCGTGAACGCAGATACGCAGTATTTT.

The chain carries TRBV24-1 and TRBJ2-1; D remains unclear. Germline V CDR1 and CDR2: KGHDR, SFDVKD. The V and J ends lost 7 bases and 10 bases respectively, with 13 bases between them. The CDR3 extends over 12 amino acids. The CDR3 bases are TGTGCCACCAGAAATCTCCTGGGAGAGCAGTTCTTC. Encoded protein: CATRNLLGEQFF.

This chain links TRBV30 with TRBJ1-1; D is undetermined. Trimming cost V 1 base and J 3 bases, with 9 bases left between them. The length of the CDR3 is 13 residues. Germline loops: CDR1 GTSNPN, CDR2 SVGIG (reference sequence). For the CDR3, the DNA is TGTGCCTGGAGTGCGAGCGCTCACACTGAAGCTTTCTTT. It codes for CAWSASAHTEAFF.

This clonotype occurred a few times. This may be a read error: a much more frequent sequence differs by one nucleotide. The CDR3 protein is CASSLLARGPNEQFF. DNA for the CDR3: TGTGCCAGCAGCTTACTAGCGAGGGGGCCCAATGAGCAGTTCTTC. V and J are TRBV7-8 and TRBJ2-1; a weak D match, TRBD1 (7 bases). Trimming left V 2 bases short and J 6 bases short, with 14 bases between. The germline gives CDR1 SGHVS, CDR2 FQNEAQ. The length of the CDR3 is 15 residues.

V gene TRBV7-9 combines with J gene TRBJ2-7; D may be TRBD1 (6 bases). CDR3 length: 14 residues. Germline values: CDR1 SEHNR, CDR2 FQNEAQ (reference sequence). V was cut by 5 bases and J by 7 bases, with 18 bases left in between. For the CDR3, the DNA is TGTGCCAGCAGCGATAGCAGGGGCTCGAGAGAGCAGTACTTC. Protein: CASSDSRGSREQYF.

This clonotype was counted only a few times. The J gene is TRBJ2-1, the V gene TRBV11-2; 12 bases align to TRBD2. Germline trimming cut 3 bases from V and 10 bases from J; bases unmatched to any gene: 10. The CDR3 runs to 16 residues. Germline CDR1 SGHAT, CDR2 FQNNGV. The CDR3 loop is CASSFGLAGIPSEQFF. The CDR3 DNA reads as TGTGCCAGCAGCTTCGGACTAGCGGGGATCCCCAGCGAGCAGTTCTTC.

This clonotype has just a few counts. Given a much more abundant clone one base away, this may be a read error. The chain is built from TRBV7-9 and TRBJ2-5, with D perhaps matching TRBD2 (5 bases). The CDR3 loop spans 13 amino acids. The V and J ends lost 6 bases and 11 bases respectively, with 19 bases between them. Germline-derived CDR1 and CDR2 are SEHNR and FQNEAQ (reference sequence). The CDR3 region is CASRAVASGEQYF. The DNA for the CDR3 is TGTGCCAGCAGGGCAGTGGCGTCCGGGGAGCAGTACTTC.

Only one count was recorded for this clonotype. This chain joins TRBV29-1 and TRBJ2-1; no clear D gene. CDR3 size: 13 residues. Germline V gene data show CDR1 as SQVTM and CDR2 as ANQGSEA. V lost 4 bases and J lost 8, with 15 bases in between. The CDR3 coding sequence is TGCAGCGTTGCAATGTATAGCTGGGATGAGCAGTTCTTC. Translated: CSVAMYSWDEQFF.

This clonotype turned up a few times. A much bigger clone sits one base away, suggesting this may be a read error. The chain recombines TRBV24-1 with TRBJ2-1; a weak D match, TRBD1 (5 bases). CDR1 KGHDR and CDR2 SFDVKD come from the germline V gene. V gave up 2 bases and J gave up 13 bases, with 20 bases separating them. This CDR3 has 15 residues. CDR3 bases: TGTGCCACCAGTGATTCCCGACAGCGTCAAGAGACCCAGTTCTTC. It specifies CATSDSRQRQETQFF.